Shown below are 7 T cell receptor beta chains from a single sample sequenced in a study of cytomegalovirus exposure and HLA in healthy donors (dated by TCRdb to between 2016 and 2019). Library preparation used the immunoSEQ multiplex PCR assay. For the multiplex PCR, a mixture combining 60 forward primers for TCR Vbeta segments and 13 reverse primers for TCR Jbeta segments was used. Drawn from immuneACCESS, this table holds only the in-frame rearrangements with V and J called that TCRdb kept. Clones are partly lost; checked studies trace under half to an unresolved V gene and leave the rest unexplained. The sample table holds roughly 100,000 clones, of which around 75% were seen once. Approximately 11% of the sample comes from the top ten. The material sequenced was PBMCs. These receptors were taken from a man younger than 30 in good health and CMV-seropositive.

V is TRBV10-2 and J is TRBJ1-6, with a possible D match to TRBD1 (5 bases). CDR1 WSHSY and CDR2 SAAADI come from the germline V gene. The CDR3 spans 16 residues. V shed 4 bases and J shed 5 bases, with 15 bases lying between them. CDR3 DNA sequence: TGCGCCAGCAGTGGAGAAGGGGTTCGTGATAATTCACCCCTCCACTTT. Residues: CASSGEGVRDNSPLHF.

This chain links TRBV4-1 with TRBJ1-1, with D unclear. The CDR3 totals 11 residues. The V gene lost 1 base and the J gene lost 6 bases, with 3 bases spanning the gap. Germline lookup yields CDR1 MGHRA and CDR2 YSYEKL. The CDR3: CASSQGAEAFF. DNA of the CDR3: TGCGCCAGCAGCCAAGGCGCTGAAGCTTTCTTT.

This rearrangement joins TRBV28 to TRBJ2-7, with D uncertain. CDR3 length: 13 residues. Per the germline V gene, CDR1 is MDHEN and CDR2 is SYDVKM. V dropped 5 bases and J dropped 3 bases, with 11 bases sitting between them. The DNA of the CDR3 is TGTGCCAGCAGTGAGGTCAAATACTACGAGCAGTACTTC. Its translation is CASSEVKYYEQYF.

This rearrangement joins TRBV14 to TRBJ2-1; 7 bases line up with TRBD1. The V segment lost 2 bases and the J segment 7 bases; nucleotides outside the gene matches: 8. CDR1 and CDR2 (germline): SGHDN, FVKESK. The CDR3 length is 15 residues. The CDR3 sequence is CASSQRPTGVNEQFF. The CDR3 bases are TGTGCCAGCAGCCAAAGACCAACAGGGGTGAATGAGCAGTTCTTC.

The rearrangement uses TRBV20-1 and TRBJ1-1, with D uncertain. Per germline, CDR1 DFQATT and CDR2 SNEGSKA (reference sequence). V was trimmed by 5 bases and J by 10 bases, leaving 11 bases between them. The CDR3 contains 10 residues. CDR3: CSARNILAFF. CDR3 coding DNA: TGCAGTGCTCGCAACATTTTAGCTTTCTTT.

This clone was seen a few times. The V and J genes are TRBV30 and TRBJ2-4, with D possibly matching TRBD1 (6 bases). Germline-derived CDR1 and CDR2 are GTSNPN and SVGIG (reference sequence). The CDR3 is 14 amino acids. Between the trimmed V and J ends, which lost 3 bases and 6 bases, there was a span of 15 bases. Here the CDR3 reads CAWSPGQGRNIQYF. Here the CDR3 DNA reads TGTGCCTGGAGCCCTGGGCAGGGGCGAAACATTCAGTACTTC.

The genes are TRBV28 and TRBJ2-7; 7 nucleotides match TRBD1. CDR3 size: 14 residues. Germline CDR1 is MDHEN and CDR2 is SYDVKM. The V segment lost 6 bases and the J segment 4 bases; nucleotides outside the gene matches: 9. This CDR3 reads CASSLSTGAYEQYF. CDR3 sequence (DNA): TGTGCCAGCAGCCTTAGTACAGGGGCTTACGAGCAGTACTTC.